The 27 T cell receptor beta chains given below trace back to one sample, sequenced in a study of chemoradiotherapy in HPV16-positive cancers. Here immunoSEQ multiplex PCR was the method, and the copy in TCRdb shows in-frame clones only, minus some. The repertoire holds more than 9,500 clones, with around 87% as singletons. Sampling took place from a patient who underwent chemoradiotherapy. These receptors came from a human donor with HPV-associated anogenital cancer.

This CDR3 is CASSPLLAAYEQYF. The CDR3 nucleotides read TGTGCCAGCAGCCCACTACTAGCGGCCTACGAGCAGTACTTC. The chain combines TRBV16 with TRBJ2-7; 8 bases line up with TRBD2. V lost 4 bases to trimming and J lost 2 bases; unmatched junction nucleotides: 4. The CDR3 contains 14 residues. The germline V gene has CDR1 KGHSY and CDR2 FQNENV.

This clone was counted between two and nine times. The rearrangement joins TRBV6-6 to TRBJ2-2; D remains ambiguous. Trimming pared 4 bases from V and 7 bases from J, leaving 4 bases between. CDR1 MNHNY and CDR2 SVGAGI come from the germline V gene (reference sequence). This CDR3 has 11 residues. CDR3 sequence reads: CASSSVGELFF. In DNA, the CDR3 is TGTGCCAGCAGTTCGGTCGGGGAGCTGTTTTTT.

The rearrangement links TRBV7-8 to TRBJ2-7; no clear D gene. The CDR3 loop spans 12 amino acids. The V end was cut by 5 bases, the J end by 5 bases, with 10 bases between. From germline, CDR1 is SGHVS and CDR2 FQNEAQ. CDR3 sequence reads: CASSPGRDEQYF. CDR3 DNA sequence: TGTGCCAGCAGCCCTGGGCGCGACGAGCAGTACTTC.

The V gene is TRBV7-2, the J gene TRBJ2-3, with D possibly being TRBD1 (6 bases). V lost 4 bases and J 6 bases, leaving 11 bases between the germline ends. This CDR3 region has 13 residues. Germline values: CDR1 SGHTA, CDR2 FQGNSA. This chain's CDR3 is CASSSTRGDTQYF. CDR3 sequence (DNA): TGTGCCAGCAGCTCCACGAGGGGGGATACGCAGTATTTT.

The chain recombines TRBV6-1 with TRBJ2-2; D is undetermined. Trimming took 6 bases from V and 0 from J, leaving 11 bases between them. There are 15 residues in the CDR3. The germline gives CDR1 MNHNS, CDR2 SASEGT. CDR3 amino acids: CASSAKASNTGELFF. CDR3 coding DNA: TGTGCCAGCAGCGCCAAGGCATCGAACACCGGGGAGCTGTTTTTT.

The chain couples TRBV9 to TRBJ1-1; no definite D call. This CDR3 is built from 14 residues. With 1 base removed from V and 2 bases from J, the gap between germline ends came to 9 bases. Germline V gene sequence: CDR1 SGDLS, CDR2 YYNGEE. The CDR3 sequence is CASSVLGRNTEAFF. The CDR3 DNA reads as TGTGCCAGCAGCGTACTTGGCAGAAACACTGAAGCTTTCTTT.

V gene TRBV29-1 combines with J gene TRBJ1-5, with a tentative D call TRBD1 (6 bases). Germline V CDR1 and CDR2: SQVTM, ANQGSEA. Trimming left V 4 bases short and J 7 bases short, with 14 bases between. CDR3 length: 13 amino acids. The CDR3 sequence is CSVGLTGIQPQHF. The CDR3 nucleotides read TGCAGCGTTGGGTTAACAGGGATCCAGCCCCAGCATTTT.

The chain couples TRBV12-5 to TRBJ1-1; D gene unclear. Germline V gene sequence: CDR1 LGHNT, CDR2 FRNRAP. Trimming shortened V by 8 bases and J by 1 base, and 8 bases separated the two germline ends. The CDR3 extends over 12 amino acids. The CDR3 loop reads CASSVGNTEAFF. The CDR3 nucleotides read TGTGCTAGTTCCGTGGGGAACACTGAAGCTTTCTTT.

The rearrangement joins TRBV18 to TRBJ2-1, with 11 bases lining up with TRBD2. The germline V gene has CDR1 KGHSH and CDR2 LQKENI. With V trimmed by 2 bases and J by 7 bases, 7 bases remained unmatched. The CDR3 loop spans 16 amino acids. CDR3 sequence (DNA): TGTGCCAGCTCACCAGACGGACTAGCGGGTAGGAATGAGCAGTTCTTC. It specifies CASSPDGLAGRNEQFF.

The genes are TRBV10-3 and TRBJ2-1; no definite D call. The CDR3 contains 15 residues. With 6 bases removed from V and 8 bases from J, the gap between germline ends came to 20 bases. Germline V gene lookup returns CDR1 ENHRY and CDR2 SYGVKD. CDR3 loop: CAISALGSVADEQFF. CDR3 nucleotides: TGTGCCATCAGCGCGTTGGGCAGCGTCGCGGATGAGCAGTTCTTC.

The chain has TRBV5-5 and TRBJ2-5, with D perhaps TRBD2 (6 bases). The J call is in doubt because the DNA end fits TRBJ2-7 better. The germline V gene encodes CDR1 SGHKS and CDR2 YYEKEE (reference sequence). CDR3 length equals 16 residues. CDR3 residues: CASSSMTGTLHDEQYF. CDR3 in DNA: TGTGCCAGCAGCTCGATGACCGGGACTCTGCACGACGAGCAGTACTTC.

The V call is TRBV5-6, the J call TRBJ1-2; D not resolved. Germline values: CDR1 SGHDT, CDR2 YYEEEE. This CDR3 is built from 14 residues. V was pared by 0 bases and J by 4 bases, with 10 bases between. CDR3 coding DNA: TGTGCCAGCAGCTTGGGCCAGAATACCTATGGCTACACCTTC. Protein sequence: CASSLGQNTYGYTF.

A few counts support this clone. The CDR3 region is CAWRPGGGFQPQHF. For the CDR3, the DNA is TGTGCCTGGAGGCCGGGCGGAGGGTTTCAGCCCCAGCATTTT. The chain has TRBV30 and TRBJ1-5; D is unclear. CDR1 and CDR2 (germline): GTSNPN, SVGIG (reference sequence). V was shortened by 3 bases and J by 6 bases, with 15 bases between the two germline ends. The CDR3 contains 14 residues.

V usage is TRBV5-6 and J usage is TRBJ2-2, with D unresolved. Germline values: CDR1 SGHDT, CDR2 YYEEEE. The CDR3 has 14 amino acids. Trimming left V 5 bases short and J 1 base short, with 9 bases between. The CDR3 DNA follows: TGTGCCAGCAGACGTGATTGGAACACCGGGGAGCTGTTTTTT. Translated, it gives CASRRDWNTGELFF.

Points on this clone: A read error may account for a junction end that differs from germline. The CDR3 protein is CASSPSGGVTDTQYF. Here the CDR3 DNA reads TGTGCTAGCAGCCCTAGCGGGGGGGTCACAGATACGCAGTATTTT. This rearrangement joins TRBV7-7 to TRBJ2-3; 12 bases fit TRBD2. The germline V gene encodes CDR1 SSHAT and CDR2 FNYEAQ (reference sequence). The CDR3 is made up of 15 amino acids.

This clone was seen once. The rearrangement joins TRBV6-1 to TRBJ1-2; no reliable D call. The CDR3 is 13 residues long. The germline gives CDR1 MNHNS, CDR2 SASEGT. The V end lost 0 bases, the J end lost 5 bases, and 7 bases lay between the germline ends. The CDR3 sequence: CASSEAGIYGYTF. The DNA for the CDR3 is TGTGCCAGCAGTGAAGCGGGGATATATGGCTACACCTTC.

In its sample, this clone was seen once. The CDR3 protein is CASSGRDGTSIVMSTF. DNA of the CDR3: TGTGCCAGCAGCGGTAGGGATGGCACCTCCATCGTGATGAGCACCTTC. This chain uses TRBV9 with TRBJ1-2; D gene ambiguous. The CDR3 extends over 16 amino acids. V was cut by 3 bases and J by 13 bases, with 28 bases left in between. Germline V gene lookup returns CDR1 SGDLS and CDR2 YYNGEE.

This rearrangement joins TRBV5-6 to TRBJ1-2; D gene uncertain. V gave up 5 bases and J gave up 0 bases, with 11 bases separating them. This CDR3 contains 14 residues. Germline V gene lookup returns CDR1 SGHDT and CDR2 YYEEEE. CDR3 coding DNA: TGTGCCAGCAGTTCGTGGATCTCTAACTATGGCTACACCTTC. This gives the protein CASSSWISNYGYTF.

This clone was counted only a few times. The chain joins TRBV27 to TRBJ1-2; 10 bases are shared with TRBD1. Germline values: CDR1 MNHEY, CDR2 SMNVEV (reference sequence). V lost 4 bases, J lost 2 bases, and 19 bases stayed unmatched. The CDR3 loop spans 20 amino acids. The CDR3 DNA reads as TGTGCCAGCAGTTCCCTCGTCGGTTTCGGGACAGGGGATGGGAACTATGGCTACACCTTC. Amino acid sequence: CASSSLVGFGTGDGNYGYTF.

The V gene is TRBV2, the J gene TRBJ1-4; no clear D. V lost 7 bases and J lost 5, with 14 bases in between. This CDR3 has 14 amino acids. In germline, CDR1 is SNHLY, CDR2 FYNNEI. DNA of the CDR3: TGTGCCAGCACCCTGGGCCTCCAAAATGAAAAACTGTTTTTT. Translated, it gives CASTLGLQNEKLFF.

In this sample, this clone turned up a few times. The chain has TRBV25-1 and TRBJ2-6; perhaps TRBD2 as D (5 bases). The V end was cut by 7 bases, the J end by 0 bases, with 10 bases between. There are 15 residues in the CDR3. Germline V gene data show CDR1 as MGHDK and CDR2 as SYGVNS. The CDR3 DNA sequence: TGTGCCAGCACTGGACGGGACTCTGGGGCCAACGTCCTGACTTTC. Translating gives CASTGRDSGANVLTF.

The chain couples TRBV29-1 to TRBJ2-2; 8 bases are a match to TRBD2. The CDR3 spans 16 residues. From germline, CDR1 is SQVTM and CDR2 ANQGSEA. V trimming: 5 bases; J trimming: 5 bases; junction bases outside the gene matches: 13. For the CDR3, the DNA is TGCAGCGTTCTCCCGGGGGGGGCCTGGAAAACCGGGGAGCTGTTTTTT. It codes for CSVLPGGAWKTGELFF.

This chain connects TRBV19 to TRBJ1-4; no reliable D call. Germline CDR1 is LNHDA and CDR2 is SQIVND (reference sequence). The length of the CDR3 is 15 residues. V dropped 3 bases and J dropped 1 base, with 9 bases sitting between them. The CDR3, as DNA: TGTGCCAGTAGTATTGGGCGGAGAACTAATGAAAAACTGTTTTTT. Translated: CASSIGRRTNEKLFF.

V gene TRBV5-1 combines with J gene TRBJ2-5, with D tentatively TRBD1 or TRBD2 (5 bases each). The ends were cut back, 0 bases at V and 3 bases at J, with 15 bases in the middle. CDR1 is SGHRS and CDR2 is YFSETQ in the germline V gene. The CDR3 has 16 amino acids. This chain's CDR3 is CASSLVLRDGEETQYF. CDR3 sequence (DNA): TGCGCCAGCAGCTTGGTTTTGAGGGACGGTGAAGAGACCCAGTACTTC.

V gene TRBV6-1 combines with J gene TRBJ1-5; 10 bases align to TRBD1. Germline V gene data show CDR1 as MNHNS and CDR2 as SASEGT. J gave up 4 bases and V 7 bases, and 4 bases lay outside the gene matches. The CDR3 loop spans 14 amino acids. Here the CDR3 reads CASTLGQGNQPQHF. The CDR3 DNA is TGTGCCAGCACCCTGGGACAGGGGAATCAGCCCCAGCATTTT.

The CDR3 is CASSLGRGRARQETQYF. The DNA for the CDR3 is TGTGCCAGCAGCTTAGGGCGCGGGAGGGCCCGGCAAGAGACCCAGTACTTC. The V call is TRBV7-8, the J call TRBJ2-5, with 9 bases fitting TRBD2. Trimming cost V 1 base and J 2 bases; bases outside gene matches: 8. The CDR3 is 17 residues long. Germline loops: CDR1 SGHVS, CDR2 FQNEAQ. Filled out from reference TRBV7-8 and TRBJ2-5, the complete variable domain reads GAGVSQSPRYKVAKRGQDVALRCDPISGHVSLFWYQQALGQGPEFLTYFQNEAQLDKSGLPSDRFFAERPEGSVSTLKIQRTQQEDSAVYLCASSLGRGRARQETQYFGPGTRLLVL.

This clone is a singleton in its sample. The chain links TRBV7-2 to TRBJ1-5; possible D gene TRBD1, 5 bases. Trimming left V 5 bases short and J 4 bases short, with 15 bases between. The CDR3 contains 15 residues. Germline CDR1 and CDR2: SGHTA and FQGNSA. This chain's CDR3 is CASSPSDSWNQPQHF. The CDR3 DNA is TGTGCCAGCAGCCCCTCCGACAGTTGGAATCAGCCCCAGCATTTT.